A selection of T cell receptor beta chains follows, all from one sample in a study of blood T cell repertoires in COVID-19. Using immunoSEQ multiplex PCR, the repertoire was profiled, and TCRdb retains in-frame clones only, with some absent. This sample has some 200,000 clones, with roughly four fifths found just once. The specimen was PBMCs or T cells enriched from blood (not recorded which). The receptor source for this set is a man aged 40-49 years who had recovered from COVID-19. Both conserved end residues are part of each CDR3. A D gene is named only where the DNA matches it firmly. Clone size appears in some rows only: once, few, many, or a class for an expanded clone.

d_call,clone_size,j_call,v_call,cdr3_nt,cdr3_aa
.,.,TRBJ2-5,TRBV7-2,TGTGCCAGCAGCTTAGCGGGGGCTTTCCAAGAGACCCAGTACTTC,CASSLAGAFQETQYF
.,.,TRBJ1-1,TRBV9,TGTGCCAGCAGCGACCCAGGGGTGAGCATGAACACTGAAGCTTTCTTT,CASSDPGVSMNTEAFF
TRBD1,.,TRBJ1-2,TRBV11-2,TGTGCCAGCAGCCCTGGACAGGCAACGGGCTATGGCTACACCTTC,CASSPGQATGYGYTF
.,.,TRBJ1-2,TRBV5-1,TGCGCCAGCAGTTGGGGACTAAACTATGGCTACACCTTC,CASSWGLNYGYTF
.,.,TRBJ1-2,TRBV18,TGTGCCAGCTCACCAGTCCAGGGCCCAAACTATGGCTACACCTTC,CASSPVQGPNYGYTF
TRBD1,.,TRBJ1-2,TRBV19,TGTGCCAGTAGCCGCGGACAGGGGAGAGGGTATGGCTACACCTTC,CASSRGQGRGYGYTF
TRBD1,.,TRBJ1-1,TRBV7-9,TGTGCCAGCAGCCTACAGGGGGACACTGAAGCTTTCTTT,CASSLQGDTEAFF
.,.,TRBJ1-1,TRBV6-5,TGTGCCAGCAAATTATCGGGGAGCCCTGAAGCTTTCTTT,CASKLSGSPEAFF
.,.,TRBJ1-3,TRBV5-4,TGTGCCAGCAGCTCAAGAGACGGGGTCCTTACTGGAAACACCATATATTTT,CASSSRDGVLTGNTIYF
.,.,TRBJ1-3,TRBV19,TGTGCCAGTAGTCTTTCCTCGGTCGTATTCTCTGGAAACACCATATATTTT,CASSLSSVVFSGNTIYF
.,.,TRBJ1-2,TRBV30,TGTGCCTCACAACTAGATGGCTACACCTTC,CASQLDGYTF
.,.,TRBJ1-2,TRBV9,TGTGCCAGCAGCCAAGAAGGCGGAGGGGATGGCTACACCTTC,CASSQEGGGDGYTF
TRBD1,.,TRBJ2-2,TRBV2,TGTGCCAGCAGTGGGACAGGGGGCGCAAGTACCGGGGAGCTGTTTTTT,CASSGTGGASTGELFF
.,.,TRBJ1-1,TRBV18,TGTGCCAGCTCACCATGGGGGGATAACACTGAAGCTTTCTTT,CASSPWGDNTEAFF
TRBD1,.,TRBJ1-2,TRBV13,TGTGCCAGCAGCTTAAGACAGGGGGCGGCTTATGGCTACACCTTC,CASSLRQGAAYGYTF
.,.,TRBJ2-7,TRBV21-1,TGTGCCAGCAGACCGAATTGGACAGGGGGCGTCTACGAGCAGTACTTC,CASRPNWTGGVYEQYF
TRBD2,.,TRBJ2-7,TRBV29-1,TGCAGCGTGAGGACTAGCGGGGGTTATTACGAGCAGTACTTC,CSVRTSGGYYEQYF
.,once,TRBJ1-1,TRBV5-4,TGTGCCAGCAGCCCCAACGTGGGGGCGAACACTGAAGCTTTCTTT,CASSPNVGANTEAFF
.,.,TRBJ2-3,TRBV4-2,TGTGCCAGCAGCCAAGATAAGCGGAAAATAGTGTATTTT,CASSQDKRKIVYF
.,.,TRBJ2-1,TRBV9,TGTGCCAGCAGCGTCGCTCCGGGATCTAATGAGCAGTTCTTC,CASSVAPGSNEQFF
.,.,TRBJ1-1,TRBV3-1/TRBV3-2,TGTGCCAGCAGCCAAGCATTTTCTGAAGCTTTCTTT,CASSQAFSEAFF
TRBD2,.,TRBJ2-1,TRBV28,TGTGCCAGCAGTCCTCGGACTAGCGGGGGGGCCCGGGAGCAGTTCTTC,CASSPRTSGGAREQFF
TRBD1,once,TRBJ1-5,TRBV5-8,TGTGCCAGCAGCTTGTGGACAGGGGGCGTTCAGCCCCAGCATTTT,CASSLWTGGVQPQHF
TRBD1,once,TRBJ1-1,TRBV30,TGTGCCTGGAGTTATGGACAGGGCACTGAAGCTTTCTTT,CAWSYGQGTEAFF
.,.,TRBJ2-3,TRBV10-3,TGTGCCATCAAGGGGCAGAATCGGACTACAGGCGGAGATACGCAGTATTTT,CAIKGQNRTTGGDTQYF
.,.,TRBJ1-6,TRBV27,TGTGCCAGCAGTTCCCTGACAGACCAGGAGTATAATTCACCCCTCCACTTT,CASSSLTDQEYNSPLHF
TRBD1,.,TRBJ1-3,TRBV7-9,TGTGCCAGCAGCTCCGAAAGGGGGCTCCACATCCAGGGAAACACCATATATTTT,CASSSERGLHIQGNTIYF
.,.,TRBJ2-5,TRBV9,TGTGCCAGCAGCGTGTCAGGGGGGATTCTAGAGACCCAGTACTTC,CASSVSGGILETQYF
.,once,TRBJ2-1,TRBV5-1,TGCGCCAGCAGCAGAACAGAGGGCTCCTACAATGAGCAGTTCTTC,CASSRTEGSYNEQFF
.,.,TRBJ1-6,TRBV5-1,TGCGCCAGCAGCTTGGAAACAGGGAGATCACCCCTCCACTTT,CASSLETGRSPLHF
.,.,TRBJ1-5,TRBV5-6,TGTGCCAGCAGCTTGAGTGGGAGCGGCAATCAGCCCCAGCATTTT,CASSLSGSGNQPQHF
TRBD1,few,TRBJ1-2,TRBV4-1,TGCGCCAGCAGCCAAGAGTTAACAGGGGGTGGATATGGCTACACCTTC,CASSQELTGGGYGYTF
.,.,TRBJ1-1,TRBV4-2,TGTGCCAGCAGCCCTGCGGGGAACACTGAAGCTTTCTTT,CASSPAGNTEAFF
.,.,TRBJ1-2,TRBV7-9,TGTGCCAGCAGCTTAGCCTCGACAGTTTACTATGGCTACACCTTC,CASSLASTVYYGYTF
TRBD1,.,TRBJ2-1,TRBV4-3,TGCGCCAGCAGCCAGCCAGGCCCAGGGGGCAAAAGGTCCTACAATGAGCAGTTCTTC,CASSQPGPGGKRSYNEQFF
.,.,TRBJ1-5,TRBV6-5,TGTGCCAGCAGTTACGGAGAAAACGGGCCCCAGCATTTT,CASSYGENGPQHF
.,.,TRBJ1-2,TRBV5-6,TGTGCCAGCAGCTTTATATCCTACAGGGAAGCTAACTATGGCTACACCTTC,CASSFISYREANYGYTF
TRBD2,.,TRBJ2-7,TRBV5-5,TGTGCCAGCAGCTTGGCCAGCGGGGAAGTCGACGAGCAGTACTTC,CASSLASGEVDEQYF